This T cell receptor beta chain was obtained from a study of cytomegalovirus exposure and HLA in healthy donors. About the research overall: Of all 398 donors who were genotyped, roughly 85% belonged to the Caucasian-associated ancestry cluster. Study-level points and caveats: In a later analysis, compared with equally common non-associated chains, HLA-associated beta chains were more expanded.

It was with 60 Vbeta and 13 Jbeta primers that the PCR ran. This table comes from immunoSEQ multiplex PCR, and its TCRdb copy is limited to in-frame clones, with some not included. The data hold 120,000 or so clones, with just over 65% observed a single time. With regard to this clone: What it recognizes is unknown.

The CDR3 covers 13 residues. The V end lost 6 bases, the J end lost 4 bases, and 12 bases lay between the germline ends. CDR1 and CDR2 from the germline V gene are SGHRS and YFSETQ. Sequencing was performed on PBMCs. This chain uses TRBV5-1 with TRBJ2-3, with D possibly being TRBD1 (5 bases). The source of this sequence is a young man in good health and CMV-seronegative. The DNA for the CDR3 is TGCGCCAGCATTCTGCAGGGTTCAGATACGCAGTATTTT. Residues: CASILQGSDTQYF. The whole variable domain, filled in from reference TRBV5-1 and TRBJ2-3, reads KAGVTQTPRYLIKTRGQQVTLSCSPISGHRSVSWYQQTPGQGLQFLFEYFSETQRNKGNFPGRFSGRQFSNSRSEMNVSTLELGDSALYLCASILQGSDTQYFGPGTRLTVL.